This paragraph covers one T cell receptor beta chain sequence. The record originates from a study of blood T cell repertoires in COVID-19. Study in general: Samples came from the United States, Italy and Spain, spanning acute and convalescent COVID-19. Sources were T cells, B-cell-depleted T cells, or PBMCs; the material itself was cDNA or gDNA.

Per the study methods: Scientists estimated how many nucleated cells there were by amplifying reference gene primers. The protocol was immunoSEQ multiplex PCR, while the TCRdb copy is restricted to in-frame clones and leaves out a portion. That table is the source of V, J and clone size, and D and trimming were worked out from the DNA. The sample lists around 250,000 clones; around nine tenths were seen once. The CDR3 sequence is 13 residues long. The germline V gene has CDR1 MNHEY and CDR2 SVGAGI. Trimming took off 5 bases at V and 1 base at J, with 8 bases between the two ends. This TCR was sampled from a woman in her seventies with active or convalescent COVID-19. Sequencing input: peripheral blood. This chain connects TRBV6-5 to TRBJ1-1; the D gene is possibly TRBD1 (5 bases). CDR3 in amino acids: CASSRQSNTEAFF. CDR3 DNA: TGTGCCAGCAGTAGACAGTCGAACACTGAAGCTTTCTTT.